The 12 T cell receptor beta chains presented below share a single source sample, sequenced in a study of blood T cell repertoires in COVID-19. Measured with immunoSEQ multiplex PCR; TCRdb has only the in-frame clones, and not every one. This table has 200,000 to 250,000 clones, about 89% appearing once. Input material: PBMCs or T cells enriched from blood (not recorded which). These receptors originate from a woman younger than 30 who had recovered from COVID-19.

This sequence joins TRBV9 and TRBJ2-7, with D possibly TRBD1 on 5 matching bases. CDR1 is SGDLS and CDR2 is YYNGEE in the germline V gene. The V gene lost 5 bases and the J gene lost 6 bases, with 18 bases spanning the gap. This CDR3 is built from 14 residues. The CDR3 nucleotides read TGTGCCAGCAGGGGCGCGGACATCCGCTCCGAGCAGTACTTC. It codes for CASRGADIRSEQYF.

The chain is built from TRBV4-2 and TRBJ2-7; 8 bases map to TRBD1. The CDR3 extends over 15 amino acids. V lost 3 bases and J lost 4; bases outside the gene matches: 8. Germline V CDR1 and CDR2: LGHNA, YNFKEQ. This chain's CDR3 is CASSHHGQGLYEQYF. The CDR3 region has the DNA TGTGCCAGCAGCCATCATGGACAGGGATTATACGAGCAGTACTTC.

The V gene is TRBV11-3, the J gene TRBJ1-2; TRBD1 aligns across 10 bases. This CDR3 has 13 residues. V dropped 5 bases and J dropped 8; count of bases not matched to a gene: 5. The germline V gene encodes CDR1 SGHNT and CDR2 YENEEA. The CDR3 DNA reads as TGTGCCAGCAGCCCGGACAGGGGGGAAGGCTACACCTTC. It codes for CASSPDRGEGYTF.

DNA of the CDR3: TGTGCCAGCAGCTTTCGTGGGGGCGAAGATACGCAGTATTTT. Translation: CASSFRGGEDTQYF. V gene TRBV11-3 combines with J gene TRBJ2-3; possible D gene TRBD1, 6 bases. CDR3 length: 14 residues. Germline CDR1 and CDR2: SGHNT and YENEEA. Trimming pared 3 bases from V and 5 bases from J, leaving 12 bases between.

The CDR3, as DNA: TGTGCCAGCAGCGTAGGAGGACAGGGCGTCACTGAAGCTTTCTTT. Amino acid sequence: CASSVGGQGVTEAFF. The J gene is TRBJ1-1, the V gene TRBV9, with 8 nucleotides matching TRBD1. Per germline, CDR1 SGDLS and CDR2 YYNGEE. This CDR3 contains 15 residues. Trimming at V came to 0 bases and at J to 4 bases, leaving 5 bases not matched to a gene.

The V and J genes are TRBV5-5 and TRBJ1-1; 8 positions match TRBD1. The germline gives CDR1 SGHKS, CDR2 YYEKEE (reference sequence). The CDR3 has 13 amino acids. The J segment lost 8 bases and the V segment lost 1 base, leaving 4 bases of the junction unmatched. The DNA of the CDR3 is TGTGCCAGCAGCTTGTACACAGGGGGGGAAGCTTTCTTT. Residues: CASSLYTGGEAFF.

This clone occurred once. This chain connects TRBV24-1 to TRBJ1-2, with 7 bases aligning to TRBD1. Germline lookup yields CDR1 KGHDR and CDR2 SFDVKD. The V segment lost 5 bases and the J segment 1 base; nucleotides outside the gene matches: 12. CDR3 length: 17 amino acids. CDR3 in DNA: TGTGCCACCAGTGTAAAGGGACAGCCTTGCGTTAACTATGGCTACACCTTC. Its protein is CATSVKGQPCVNYGYTF.

The chain has TRBV28 and TRBJ1-1; D is unclear. CDR1 and CDR2 (germline): MDHEN, SYDVKM. Between the trimmed V and J ends, which lost 7 bases and 3 bases, there was a span of 6 bases. This CDR3 is built from 11 residues. CDR3 in DNA: TGTGCCAGCAAGAGCGACACTGAAGCTTTCTTT. The encoded protein is CASKSDTEAFF.

The chain recombines TRBV27 with TRBJ1-2; 9 bases fit TRBD1. CDR1 is MNHEY, CDR2 SMNVEV, per germline (reference sequence). The CDR3 totals 16 residues. V shed 5 bases and J 3 bases; nucleotides not matched to a gene: 10. The CDR3 coding sequence is TGTGCCAGCAGTAGTTGGGAACAGGGGGCGCACTATGGCTACACCTTC. Protein sequence: CASSSWEQGAHYGYTF.

The chain couples TRBV2 to TRBJ1-2, with 12 bases matching TRBD1. CDR3 length: 13 amino acids. In germline, CDR1 is SNHLY, CDR2 FYNNEI. Germline trimming cut 6 bases from V and 7 bases from J; bases unmatched to any gene: 3. The CDR3 region is CASRGQGAGGYTF. CDR3 DNA: TGTGCCAGCAGGGGACAGGGGGCAGGTGGCTACACCTTC.

The chain employs TRBV18 and TRBJ1-5; D call uncertain. Germline V gene data show CDR1 as KGHSH and CDR2 as LQKENI. The ends were cut back, 3 bases at V and 6 bases at J, with 12 bases in the middle. CDR3 length: 14 amino acids. The CDR3 DNA follows: TGTGCCAGCTCACCCGCGGACTCCAGTCAGCCCCAGCATTTT. Amino acids: CASSPADSSQPQHF. Drawing the rest from reference TRBV18 and TRBJ1-5, the complete variable domain is NAGVMQNPRHLVRRRGQEARLRCSPMKGHSHVYWYRQLPEEGLKFMVYLQKENIIDESGMPKERFSAEFPKEGPSILRIQQVVRGDSAAYFCASSPADSSQPQHFGDGTRLSIL.

This chain joins TRBV6-1 and TRBJ1-5; 11 bases map to TRBD1. The trim removed 0 bases at V and 0 bases at J, leaving 13 bases unmatched. CDR3 length: 21 residues. Germline loops: CDR1 MNHNS, CDR2 SASEGT. In nucleotides, the CDR3 is TGTGCCAGCAGTGAAGCGTGGGGACAGGGGGAGCGGGAATATAGCAATCAGCCCCAGCATTTT. Translation: CASSEAWGQGEREYSNQPQHF.